This record looks at one TCR beta chain sequence and its context. Its antigen is as yet unknown. The data are from a study of cytomegalovirus exposure and HLA in healthy donors. The PCR had 60 Vbeta and 13 Jbeta primers. Measured with immunoSEQ multiplex PCR; TCRdb has only the in-frame clones, and not every one. The sample yields about 130,000 clones, 83% seen once. Trimming removed 4 bases from V and 4 bases from J; junction bases left unmatched: 5. Germline V CDR1 and CDR2: SGHRS, YFSETQ. This CDR3 comprises 16 residues. General observations from the study: Many donors carried some public TCRs, although rarity characterized most TCR sequences. Among donors in an Asian-associated ancestry cluster, a later analysis reportedly found fewer N-insertions than the roughly 700-donor mean.

Nominally healthy donors provided the samples, though records likely missed some immune exposures. Sequenced input: PBMCs. This TCR derives from a woman between 40 and 55 years old in good health and CMV-seropositive. The chain employs TRBV5-1 and TRBJ2-2; TRBD2 agrees at 12 bases. The CDR3 region has the DNA TGCGCCAGCAGCCCCACTAGCGGGAGGAGCACCGGGGAGCTGTTTTTT. Translating gives CASSPTSGRSTGELFF.